The present TCR beta chain was sequenced within a study of blood T cell repertoires in COVID-19. For the study at large: Some COVID-19 samples were acute and others convalescent; all came from the United States, Italy and Spain. Sample material is recorded as cDNA or gDNA derived from T cells, B-cell-depleted T cells, or PBMCs.

Germline values: CDR1 LGHNA, CDR2 YSLEER. The CDR3 loop spans 16 amino acids. Losses at the gene ends were 1 base for V and 0 bases for J; bases not matched to a gene: 5. Authors' data handling: By means of reference gene primer amplification, nucleated cell counts were estimated. Profiling relied on immunoSEQ multiplex PCR, and the TCRdb table lists in-frame clones only, not all of them. Clone size and V and J calls were adopted from that table, with D and trimming inferred from the DNA. This repertoire shows around 140,000 clones, roughly 86% found once; its top ten account for roughly 15%. The sequence was obtained from a human donor with acute or convalescent COVID-19. The donor label of this sample is uncertain. This chain links TRBV4-3 with TRBJ1-1; TRBD1 agrees at 7 bases. Material: peripheral blood. CDR3 residues: CASSQGTGRMNTEAFF. DNA of the CDR3: TGCGCCAGCAGCCAAGGGACAGGCCGCATGAACACTGAAGCTTTCTTT.